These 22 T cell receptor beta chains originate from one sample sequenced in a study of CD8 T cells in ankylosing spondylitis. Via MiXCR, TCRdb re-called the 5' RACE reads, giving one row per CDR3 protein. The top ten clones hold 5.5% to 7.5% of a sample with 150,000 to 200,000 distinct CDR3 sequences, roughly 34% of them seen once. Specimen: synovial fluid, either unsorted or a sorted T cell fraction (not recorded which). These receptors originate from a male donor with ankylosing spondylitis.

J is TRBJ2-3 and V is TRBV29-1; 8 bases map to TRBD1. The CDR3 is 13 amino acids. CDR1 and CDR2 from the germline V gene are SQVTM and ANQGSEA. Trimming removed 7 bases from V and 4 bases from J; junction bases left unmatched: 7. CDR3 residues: CSADRGLADTQYF. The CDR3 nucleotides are TGCAGCGCCGACAGGGGTTTGGCAGATACGCAGTATTTT.

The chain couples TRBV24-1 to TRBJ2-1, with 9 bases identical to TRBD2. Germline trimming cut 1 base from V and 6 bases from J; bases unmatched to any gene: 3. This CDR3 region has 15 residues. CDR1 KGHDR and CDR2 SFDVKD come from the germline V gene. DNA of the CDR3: TGTGCCACCAGTGATTTCGGGACTAGCAGCAATGAGCAGTTCTTC. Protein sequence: CATSDFGTSSNEQFF.

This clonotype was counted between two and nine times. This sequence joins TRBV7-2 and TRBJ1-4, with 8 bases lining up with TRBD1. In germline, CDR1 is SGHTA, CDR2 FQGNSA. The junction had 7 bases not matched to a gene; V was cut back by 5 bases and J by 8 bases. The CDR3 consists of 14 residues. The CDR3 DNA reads TGTGCCAGCAGCCTAGACAGGGGTTTCGAAAAACTGTTTTTT. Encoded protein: CASSLDRGFEKLFF.

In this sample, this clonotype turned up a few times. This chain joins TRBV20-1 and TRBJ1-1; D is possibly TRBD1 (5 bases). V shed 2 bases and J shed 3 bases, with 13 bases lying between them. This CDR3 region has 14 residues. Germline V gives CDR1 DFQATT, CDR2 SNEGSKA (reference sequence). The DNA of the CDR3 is TGCAGTGCTAGAAAGGGAGGAGGGGACACTGAAGCTTTCTTT. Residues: CSARKGGGDTEAFF.

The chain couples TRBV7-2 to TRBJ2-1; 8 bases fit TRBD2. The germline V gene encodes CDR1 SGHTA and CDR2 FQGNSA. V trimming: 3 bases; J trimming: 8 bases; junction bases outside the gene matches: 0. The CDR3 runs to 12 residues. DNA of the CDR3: TGTGCCAGCAGCTTTAGCGGGGATGAGCAGTTCTTC. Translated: CASSFSGDEQFF.

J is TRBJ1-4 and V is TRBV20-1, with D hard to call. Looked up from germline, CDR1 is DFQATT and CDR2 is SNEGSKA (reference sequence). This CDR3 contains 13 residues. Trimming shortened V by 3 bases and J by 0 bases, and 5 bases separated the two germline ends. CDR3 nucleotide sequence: TGCAGTGCTAGGGCAGCAACTAATGAAAAACTGTTTTTT. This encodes CSARAATNEKLFF.

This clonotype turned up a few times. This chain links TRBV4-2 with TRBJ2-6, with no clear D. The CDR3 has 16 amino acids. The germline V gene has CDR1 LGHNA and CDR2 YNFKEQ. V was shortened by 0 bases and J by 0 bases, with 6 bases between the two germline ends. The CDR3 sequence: CASSQDQNSGANVLTF. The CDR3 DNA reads TGTGCCAGCAGCCAAGATCAGAACTCTGGGGCCAACGTCCTGACTTTC.

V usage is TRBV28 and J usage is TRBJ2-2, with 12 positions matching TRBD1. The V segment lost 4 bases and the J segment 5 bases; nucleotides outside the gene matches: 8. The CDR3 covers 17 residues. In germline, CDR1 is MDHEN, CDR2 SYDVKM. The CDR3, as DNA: TGTGCCAGCAGTTCAACCGGGACAGGGGGCTCTACCGGGGAGCTGTTTTTT. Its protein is CASSSTGTGGSTGELFF.

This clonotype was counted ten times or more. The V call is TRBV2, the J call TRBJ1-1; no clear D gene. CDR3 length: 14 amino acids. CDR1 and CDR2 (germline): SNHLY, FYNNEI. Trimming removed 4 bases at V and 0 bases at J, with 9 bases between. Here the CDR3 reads CASSAGLMNTEAFF. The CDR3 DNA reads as TGTGCCAGCAGTGCGGGCCTTATGAACACTGAAGCTTTCTTT.

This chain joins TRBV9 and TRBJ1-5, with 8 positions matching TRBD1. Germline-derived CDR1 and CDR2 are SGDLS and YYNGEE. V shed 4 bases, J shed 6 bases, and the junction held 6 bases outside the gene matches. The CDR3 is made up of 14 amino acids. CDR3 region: CASSTGQGGQPQHF. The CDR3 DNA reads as TGTGCCAGCAGCACTGGACAGGGAGGTCAGCCCCAGCATTTT.

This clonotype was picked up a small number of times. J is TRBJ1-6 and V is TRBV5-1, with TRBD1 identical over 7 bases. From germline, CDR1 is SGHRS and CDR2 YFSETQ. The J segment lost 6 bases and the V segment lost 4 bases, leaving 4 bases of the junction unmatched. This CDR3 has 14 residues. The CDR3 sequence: CASSVRDSNSPLHF. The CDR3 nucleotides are TGCGCCAGCAGCGTCCGGGACAGTAATTCACCCCTCCACTTT.

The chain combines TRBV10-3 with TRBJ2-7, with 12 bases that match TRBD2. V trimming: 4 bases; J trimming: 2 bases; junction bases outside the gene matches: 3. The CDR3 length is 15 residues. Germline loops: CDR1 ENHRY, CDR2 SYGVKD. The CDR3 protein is CAISGLAGETYEQYF. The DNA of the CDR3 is TGTGCCATCAGTGGACTAGCGGGGGAGACCTACGAGCAGTACTTC.

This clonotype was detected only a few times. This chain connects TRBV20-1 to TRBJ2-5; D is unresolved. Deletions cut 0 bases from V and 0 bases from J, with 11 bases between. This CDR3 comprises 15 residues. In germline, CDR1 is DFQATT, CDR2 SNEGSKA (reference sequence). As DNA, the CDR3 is TGCAGTGCTAGAGATCCCCAGCCGTACCAAGAGACCCAGTACTTC. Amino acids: CSARDPQPYQETQYF.

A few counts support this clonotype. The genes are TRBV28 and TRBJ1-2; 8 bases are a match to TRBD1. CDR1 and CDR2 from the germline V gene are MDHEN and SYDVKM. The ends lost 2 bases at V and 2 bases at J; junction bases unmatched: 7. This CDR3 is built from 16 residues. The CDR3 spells CASSLGARGRNYGYTF. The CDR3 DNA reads TGTGCCAGCAGTTTAGGGGCCAGGGGGCGGAACTATGGCTACACCTTC.

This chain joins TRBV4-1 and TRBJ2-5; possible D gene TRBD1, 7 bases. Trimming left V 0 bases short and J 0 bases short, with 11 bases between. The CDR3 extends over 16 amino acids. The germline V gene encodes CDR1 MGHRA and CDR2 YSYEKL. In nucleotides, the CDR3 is TGCGCCAGCAGCCAAGATCGGGGGACAGACCAAGAGACCCAGTACTTC. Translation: CASSQDRGTDQETQYF.

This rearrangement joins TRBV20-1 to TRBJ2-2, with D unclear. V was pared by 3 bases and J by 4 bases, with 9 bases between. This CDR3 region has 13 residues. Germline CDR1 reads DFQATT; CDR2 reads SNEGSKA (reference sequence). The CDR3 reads CSASLPPTGELFF. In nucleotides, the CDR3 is TGCAGTGCTAGCCTCCCACCCACCGGGGAGCTGTTTTTT.

The chain's CDR3 is CASSLGTGIRGYTF. The CDR3 DNA reads TGCGCCAGCAGCTTGGGGACAGGGATCCGTGGCTACACCTTC. The genes are TRBV5-1 and TRBJ1-2; 8 bases fit TRBD1. The CDR3 sequence is 14 residues long. CDR1 and CDR2 from the germline V gene are SGHRS and YFSETQ. Unmatched junction bases numbered 5, after V lost 0 bases and J lost 7 bases.

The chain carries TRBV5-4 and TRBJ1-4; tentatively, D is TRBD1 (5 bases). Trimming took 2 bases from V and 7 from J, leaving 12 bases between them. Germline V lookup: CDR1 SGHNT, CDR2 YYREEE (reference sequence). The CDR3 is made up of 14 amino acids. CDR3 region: CASSFGGAVEKLFF. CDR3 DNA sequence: TGTGCCAGCAGCTTCGGGGGAGCCGTTGAAAAACTGTTTTTT.

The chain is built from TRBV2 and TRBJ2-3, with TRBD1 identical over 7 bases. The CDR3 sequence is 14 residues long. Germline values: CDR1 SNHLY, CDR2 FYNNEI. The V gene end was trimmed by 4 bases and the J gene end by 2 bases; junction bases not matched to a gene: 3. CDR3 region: CASSGQGVTDTQYF. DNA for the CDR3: TGTGCCAGCAGTGGACAGGGAGTCACAGATACGCAGTATTTT. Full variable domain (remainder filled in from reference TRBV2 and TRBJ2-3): EPEVTQTPSHQVTQMGQEVILRCVPISNHLYFYWYRQILGQKVEFLVSFYNNEISEKSEIFDDQFSVERPDGSNFTLKIRSTKLEDSAMYFCASSGQGVTDTQYFGPGTRLTVL.

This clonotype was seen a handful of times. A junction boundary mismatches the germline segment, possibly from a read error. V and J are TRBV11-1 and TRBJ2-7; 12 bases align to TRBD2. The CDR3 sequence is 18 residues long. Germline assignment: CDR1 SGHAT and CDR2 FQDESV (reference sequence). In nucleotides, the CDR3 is TGTGCCAGCAGCCTAGCCGATAACCTAGCGGGAGGGTCCTACGAGCAGTACTTC. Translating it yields CASSLADNLAGGSYEQYF.

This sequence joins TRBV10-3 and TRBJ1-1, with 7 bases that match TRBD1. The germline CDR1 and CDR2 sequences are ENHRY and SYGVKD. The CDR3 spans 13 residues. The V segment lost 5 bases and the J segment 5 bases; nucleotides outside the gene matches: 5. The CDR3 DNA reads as TGTGCCATCAGTAAGGGGGCGGAAACTGAAGCTTTCTTT. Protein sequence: CAISKGAETEAFF.

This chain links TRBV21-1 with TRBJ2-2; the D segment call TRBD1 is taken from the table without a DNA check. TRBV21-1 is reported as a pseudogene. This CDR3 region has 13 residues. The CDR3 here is CASSALTCGELFF. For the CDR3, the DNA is TGTGCCAGCAGCGCCCTGACCTGCGGGGAGCTGTTTTTT.